This TCR beta chain was found in a study of blood T cell repertoires in COVID-19. Study information: Italy, Spain and the United States were the sources of the convalescent and acute COVID-19 samples. T cells, B-cell-depleted T cells, or PBMCs supplied cDNA or gDNA.

In the authors' methods: Using reference gene primer amplification, nucleated cell counts were estimated. Sequencing used immunoSEQ multiplex PCR; TCRdb keeps in-frame clones, though not all of them. V, J and clone size were drawn from that table, and D and trimming were deduced from the DNA. Of 240,000 or so clones listed, more than 75% were seen once; the top ten hold under 15%. This clone was seen only a few times. From germline, CDR1 is SGHRS and CDR2 YFSETQ. Between the trimmed V and J ends, which lost 2 bases and 4 bases, there was a span of 9 bases. This CDR3 is built from 13 residues. This chain links TRBV5-1 with TRBJ1-1, with D uncertain. This clonotype originated in a woman aged 60 to 75 with active or convalescent COVID-19. Sequencing input: peripheral blood. This chain's CDR3 is CASSLGGPTEAFF. The CDR3 DNA is TGCGCCAGCAGCTTAGGAGGGCCCACTGAAGCTTTCTTT.